These 32 T cell receptor beta chains came from one sample sequenced in a study of T-cell reconstitution after alpha-beta-depleted transplantation in children. This sample's TCRbeta library carried unique molecular identifier barcodes. One entry per CDR3 protein results from TCRdb running MiXCR on the PCR reads. Of 350,000 to 500,000 distinct CDR3 sequences in the sample, 43% are singletons; the top ten hold under 30%. This sample comprised PBMCs, obtained before TCRalphabeta/CD19-depleted stem cell transplant. The receptors shown here come from a girl aged 2 to 9 with aplastic anemia, due to receive a stem cell transplant.

The J gene is TRBJ1-2, the V gene TRBV12-3 or TRBV12-4, with TRBD1 identical over 7 bases. The CDR3 contains 14 residues. After removal of 2 bases from V and 7 bases from J, the junction contained 7 bases not matched to a gene. The CDR3, as DNA: TGTGCCAGCAGTTTATCGAGGGGGCCGGGTGGCTACACCTTC. This gives the protein CASSLSRGPGGYTF.

The V and J genes are TRBV19 and TRBJ1-1, with 8 bases aligning to TRBD1. Trimming cost V 4 bases and J 0 bases; bases outside gene matches: 4. Germline assignment: CDR1 LNHDA and CDR2 SQIVND (reference sequence). CDR3 length equals 15 residues. The CDR3: CASSTLQGVNTEAFF. CDR3 coding DNA: TGTGCCAGTAGTACGCTACAGGGGGTGAACACTGAAGCTTTCTTT.

The rearrangement links TRBV4-1 to TRBJ2-7; D remains unclear. The CDR3 has 16 amino acids. Trimming pared 2 bases from V and 4 bases from J, leaving 18 bases between. The germline gives CDR1 MGHRA, CDR2 YSYEKL. The CDR3 nucleotides read TGCGCCAGCAGCCAATCTGTGGGCCTCCGCCCATACGAGCAGTACTTC. This gives the protein CASSQSVGLRPYEQYF.

V is TRBV12-3 or TRBV12-4 and J is TRBJ1-2, with D unresolved. V lost 2 bases to trimming and J lost 2 bases, with 6 bases between them. The CDR3 contains 13 residues. CDR3 sequence: CASSLLGNYGYTF. DNA of the CDR3: TGTGCCAGCAGTTTACTAGGGAACTATGGCTACACCTTC.

This clonotype was counted only a few times. The rearrangement links TRBV19 to TRBJ2-2; D uncertain. Germline loops: CDR1 LNHDA, CDR2 SQIVND (reference sequence). V dropped 9 bases and J dropped 1 base, with 3 bases sitting between them. This CDR3 has 11 amino acids. CDR3 sequence: CASLNTGELFF. CDR3 in DNA: TGTGCCAGCCTGAACACCGGGGAGCTGTTTTTT.

The V gene is TRBV28, the J gene TRBJ2-1; D might be TRBD2 (6 bases). V was trimmed by 5 bases and J by 4 bases, leaving 9 bases between them. CDR3 size: 13 residues. Germline assignment: CDR1 MDHEN and CDR2 SYDVKM. CDR3 sequence: CASSPGTYNEQFF. DNA for the CDR3: TGTGCCAGCAGTCCTGGGACTTACAATGAGCAGTTCTTC.

This clonotype was recorded at least ten times. The chain combines TRBV21-1 with TRBJ2-7. TRBV21-1 constitutes a pseudogene. The CDR3 contains 13 residues. CDR3 residues: CASSKKGLYEQYF. CDR3 sequence (DNA): TGTGCCAGCAGCAAAAAAGGTCTGTACGAGCAGTACTTC.

The sample holds many counts of this clonotype. V gene TRBV12-3 or TRBV12-4 combines with J gene TRBJ1-2; no reliable D call. V lost 10 bases and J 8 bases, leaving 17 bases between the germline ends. The CDR3 runs to 12 residues. CDR3: CATQFQARGYTF. DNA of the CDR3: TGTGCCACCCAATTTCAGGCTCGAGGCTACACCTTC.

This clonotype has just a few counts. The chain combines TRBV7-3 with TRBJ2-1; D is ambiguous. The CDR3 consists of 12 residues. V lost 6 bases and J lost 5, with 8 bases in between. The germline V gene encodes CDR1 SGHTA and CDR2 FQGTGA. The CDR3 DNA reads as TGTGCCAGCAGTTATATAGACAATGAGCAGTTCTTC. It specifies CASSYIDNEQFF.

The J gene is TRBJ2-1, the V gene TRBV4-1, with D possibly being TRBD2 (5 bases). The V gene's germline CDR1 is MGHRA and CDR2 YSYEKL. This CDR3 comprises 16 residues. V lost 8 bases to trimming and J lost 0 bases, with 17 bases between them. The CDR3 sequence: CASSREGRSSYNEQFF. The CDR3 DNA reads TGCGCCAGCTCCCGGGAAGGGCGAAGCTCCTACAATGAGCAGTTCTTC.

This chain joins TRBV4-2 and TRBJ2-3; 10 bases agree with TRBD1. V was pared by 5 bases and J by 4 bases, with 9 bases of the junction left unmatched. The CDR3 extends over 16 amino acids. Germline-derived CDR1 and CDR2 are LGHNA and YNFKEQ. CDR3 amino acids: CASSTRTGGSSDTQYF. The CDR3 bases are TGTGCCAGCAGCACGCGGACAGGGGGTAGTTCAGATACGCAGTATTTT.

This chain links TRBV11-3 with TRBJ2-3; D is tentatively TRBD1 or TRBD2 (7 bases each). Germline CDR1 reads SGHNT; CDR2 reads YENEEA. The length of the CDR3 is 15 residues. The V gene lost 4 bases and the J gene lost 4 bases, with 15 bases spanning the gap. In DNA form, the CDR3 reads TGTGCCAGCAGCTCACGACAGGGAGGGGCAGATACGCAGTATTTT. Translating gives CASSSRQGGADTQYF. Together with reference TRBV11-3 and TRBJ2-3, the CDR3 gives the full variable domain: EAGVVQSPRYKIIEKKQPVAFWCNPISGHNTLYWYLQNLGQGPELLIRYENEEAVDDSQLPKDRFSAERLKGVDSTLKIQPAELGDSAVYLCASSSRQGGADTQYFGPGTRLTVL.

This clonotype was counted only a few times. V is TRBV5-1 and J is TRBJ2-7; perhaps TRBD1 as D (6 bases). This CDR3 has 15 residues. Looked up from germline, CDR1 is SGHRS and CDR2 is YFSETQ. V was trimmed by 0 bases and J by 3 bases, leaving 13 bases between them. The DNA for the CDR3 is TGCGCCAGCAGCTTGGTCCAGGGGTACAGCTACGAGCAGTACTTC. Translation: CASSLVQGYSYEQYF.

The V call is TRBV20-1, the J call TRBJ2-1; TRBD2 aligns across 8 bases. CDR3 size: 17 residues. The germline gives CDR1 DFQATT, CDR2 SNEGSKA (reference sequence). The CDR3 spells CSSAKGPSGSPYNEQFF. DNA of the CDR3: TGCAGCAGTGCTAAAGGTCCTAGCGGGTCCCCCTACAATGAGCAGTTCTTC.

This chain uses TRBV14 with TRBJ2-1; D is perhaps TRBD1 or TRBD2 (5 bases each). CDR3 size: 13 residues. Per germline, CDR1 SGHDN and CDR2 FVKESK. V was trimmed by 1 base and J by 8 bases, leaving 9 bases between them. For the CDR3, the DNA is TGTGCCAGCAGCCAAGGGTTGGGGGATGAGCAGTTCTTC. Encoded protein: CASSQGLGDEQFF.

This rearrangement joins TRBV4-1 to TRBJ2-4; TRBD2 aligns across 8 bases. CDR1 and CDR2 (germline): MGHRA, YSYEKL. CDR3 length: 18 residues. After removal of 4 bases from V and 3 bases from J, the junction contained 14 bases not matched to a gene. CDR3 protein: CASSPSPGTRDNKNIQYF. In DNA, the CDR3 is TGCGCCAGCAGCCCGAGTCCCGGGACTAGAGATAACAAAAACATTCAGTACTTC.

The rearrangement joins TRBV23-1 to TRBJ2-7, with D perhaps TRBD2 (6 bases). TRBV23-1 belongs to the ORF category, with a function that is uncertain. The V gene lost 0 bases and the J gene lost 9 bases, with 9 bases spanning the gap. The CDR3 is 12 residues long. CDR3 in DNA: TGCGCCAGCAGTCAATCGGAGGGTAGGCAGTACTTC. Translated, it gives CASSQSEGRQYF.

V is TRBV5-1 and J is TRBJ1-2; 8 positions match TRBD1. The CDR3 has 12 residues. J gave up 12 bases and V 3 bases, and 7 bases lay outside the gene matches. CDR1 SGHRS and CDR2 YFSETQ come from the germline V gene. The CDR3, as DNA: TGCGCCAGCAGCTGGGACAGGCAAAGCGACACCTTC. The encoded protein is CASSWDRQSDTF.

This clonotype was recorded at least ten times. This rearrangement joins TRBV29-1 to TRBJ2-1; 7 nucleotides agree with TRBD2. With V trimmed by 6 bases and J by 2 bases, 13 bases remained unmatched. CDR1 is SQVTM and CDR2 is ANQGSEA in the germline V gene. The CDR3 length is 16 residues. CDR3 sequence: CSVIDIAGKTYNEQFF. The CDR3 DNA follows: TGCAGCGTGATAGACATAGCGGGTAAAACCTACAATGAGCAGTTCTTC.

The chain is built from TRBV6-5 and TRBJ2-1; D uncertain. The V end lost 8 bases, the J end lost 3 bases, and 14 bases lay between the germline ends. The CDR3 sequence is 14 residues long. Per the germline V gene, CDR1 is MNHEY and CDR2 is SVGAGI. CDR3 sequence reads: CASGHRLVYNEQFF. The DNA of the CDR3 is TGTGCCAGCGGGCACAGATTAGTCTACAATGAGCAGTTCTTC.

The rearrangement uses TRBV28 and TRBJ2-3; no clear D gene. Germline values: CDR1 MDHEN, CDR2 SYDVKM. The V end was cut by 4 bases, the J end by 5 bases, with 13 bases between. The CDR3 loop spans 14 amino acids. The CDR3 DNA is TGTGCCAGCAGTTCATCCCCGGAGATAGATACGCAGTATTTT. It yields the protein CASSSSPEIDTQYF.

The chain has TRBV23-1 and TRBJ1-5, with D perhaps matching TRBD1 (5 bases). TRBV23-1 is assigned to the ORF class and has an uncertain function. V was trimmed by 0 bases and J by 0 bases, leaving 15 bases between them. CDR3 size: 18 residues. The CDR3: CASSQSTPGFYSNQPQHF. The CDR3 DNA follows: TGCGCCAGCAGTCAATCAACGCCAGGGTTCTATAGCAATCAGCCCCAGCATTTT.

V usage is TRBV6-5 and J usage is TRBJ2-7; TRBD1 matches at 8 bases. The CDR3 spans 17 residues. Germline CDR1 and CDR2: MNHEY and SVGAGI. The J segment lost 5 bases and the V segment lost 4 bases, leaving 16 bases of the junction unmatched. The CDR3 is CASSSRASTGVGHEQYF. The CDR3 DNA is TGTGCCAGCAGTTCTCGGGCCTCGACAGGGGTTGGGCACGAGCAGTACTTC.

The chain is built from TRBV27 and TRBJ2-1; 10 nucleotides agree with TRBD2. Germline CDR1 is MNHEY and CDR2 is SMNVEV (reference sequence). The CDR3 is 13 residues long. J was trimmed by 13 bases and V by 3 bases; bases with no gene match: 6. The CDR3 spells CASSFGSGRPQFF. CDR3 coding DNA: TGTGCCAGCAGTTTCGGTAGCGGGAGGCCTCAGTTCTTC.

The rearrangement uses TRBV13 and TRBJ2-7; TRBD2 is a possible D gene (5 bases). The V gene's germline CDR1 is PRHDT and CDR2 FYEKMQ (reference sequence). The V end was cut by 5 bases, the J end by 3 bases, with 17 bases between. There are 15 residues in the CDR3. The CDR3 loop is CASSRRGQKNYEQYF. CDR3 sequence (DNA): TGTGCCAGCAGCCGTCGAGGGCAGAAAAACTACGAGCAGTACTTC.

The CDR3 nucleotides are TGCAGTGCCTCACGGGCCACAGATACGCAGTATTTT. Protein sequence: CSASRATDTQYF. The genes are TRBV20-1 and TRBJ2-3; D unclear. This CDR3 has 12 residues. Germline V gene lookup returns CDR1 DFQATT and CDR2 SNEGSKA (reference sequence). V dropped 6 bases and J dropped 2 bases, with 9 bases sitting between them.

The rearrangement links TRBV28 to TRBJ2-5; D is possibly TRBD1 or TRBD2 (6 bases each). V was trimmed by 4 bases and J by 5 bases, leaving 11 bases between them. CDR3 length: 13 residues. From germline, CDR1 is MDHEN and CDR2 SYDVKM. The CDR3 DNA follows: TGTGCCAGCAGTTGGAGGGGGGTGGAGACCCAGTACTTC. The encoded protein is CASSWRGVETQYF.

The V call is TRBV5-6, the J call TRBJ2-4; the D gene is possibly TRBD1 (6 bases). CDR3 length: 16 amino acids. Germline CDR1 reads SGHDT; CDR2 reads YYEEEE. V gave up 0 bases and J gave up 0 bases, with 10 bases separating them. The CDR3 region is CASSLGQALAKNIQYF. DNA of the CDR3: TGTGCCAGCAGCTTGGGACAGGCGCTAGCCAAAAACATTCAGTACTTC.

The chain carries TRBV5-1 and TRBJ1-4, with D possibly TRBD1 on 5 matching bases. The CDR3 has 14 amino acids. The germline V gene encodes CDR1 SGHRS and CDR2 YFSETQ. Trimming removed 4 bases at V and 7 bases at J, with 14 bases between. CDR3 in amino acids: CASSPAGMSEKLFF. The CDR3 bases are TGCGCCAGCAGCCCGGCAGGGATGTCTGAAAAACTGTTTTTT.

This clonotype appeared once. The V gene is TRBV30, the J gene TRBJ2-7; a weak D match, TRBD2 (6 bases). V lost 3 bases to trimming and J lost 2 bases, with 14 bases between them. The length of the CDR3 is 14 residues. CDR1 GTSNPN and CDR2 SVGIG come from the germline V gene (reference sequence). The CDR3 loop is CAWSGASDTYEQYF. Here the CDR3 DNA reads TGTGCCTGGAGCGGGGCTAGCGATACCTACGAGCAGTACTTC.

This clonotype appeared a few times. This chain connects TRBV19 to TRBJ1-1, with D tentatively TRBD1 (5 bases). V shed 4 bases and J shed 4 bases, with 13 bases lying between them. CDR3 length: 14 amino acids. From germline, CDR1 is LNHDA and CDR2 SQIVND (reference sequence). The CDR3 reads CASSTSTGRTEAFF. DNA of the CDR3: TGTGCCAGTAGTACCAGTACAGGCCGCACTGAAGCTTTCTTT.

The chain couples TRBV5-1 to TRBJ2-1; D is perhaps TRBD2 (5 bases). Germline values: CDR1 SGHRS, CDR2 YFSETQ. V was pared by 7 bases and J by 7 bases, with 9 bases between. This CDR3 is built from 11 residues. The CDR3 sequence is CASLLGNEQFF. The DNA of the CDR3 is TGCGCCAGCTTACTAGGGAATGAGCAGTTCTTC.